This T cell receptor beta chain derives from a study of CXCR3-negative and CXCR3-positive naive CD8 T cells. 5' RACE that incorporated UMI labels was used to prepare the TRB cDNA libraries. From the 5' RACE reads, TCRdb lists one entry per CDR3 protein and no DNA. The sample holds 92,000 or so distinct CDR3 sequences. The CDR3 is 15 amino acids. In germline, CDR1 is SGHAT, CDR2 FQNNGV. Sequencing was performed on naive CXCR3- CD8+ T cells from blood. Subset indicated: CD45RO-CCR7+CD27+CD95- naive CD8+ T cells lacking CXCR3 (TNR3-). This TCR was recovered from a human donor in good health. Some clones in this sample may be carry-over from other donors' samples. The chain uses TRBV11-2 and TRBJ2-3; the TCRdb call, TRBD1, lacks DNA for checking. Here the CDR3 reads CASSWGAGLGDTQYF.